The entry that follows covers one T cell receptor (beta chain) sequence. Its cognate antigen is unknown. The primer mix had 60 Vbeta and 13 Jbeta primers. Only in-frame clones appear in the TCRdb table, and some are missing; sequencing was by immunoSEQ multiplex PCR. The sample lists 150,000 to 250,000 clones; 79% were seen once. This specimen comes from a study of cytomegalovirus exposure and HLA in healthy donors. Study-wide results and caveats: Overall, approximately 180 TCR beta chains were annotated as cytomegalovirus-associated. Sequencing had likely introduced a cluster of highly shared sequence variants as an artifact. It was confirmed in vitro that three of the CMV-associated chains were specific for CMV antigens. Within an earlier analysis, most TCR beta V segments proved productive either about 90% or about 30% of the time.

V was clipped by 0 bases and J by 4 bases, with 4 bases between them. CDR1 is LNHDA, CDR2 SQIVND, per germline (reference sequence). The CDR3 contains 13 residues. Sequencing was carried out using PBMCs. This receptor was taken from a girl aged 5-17 years in good health and CMV-seropositive. The chain combines TRBV19 with TRBJ2-1; D gene unclear. DNA for the CDR3: TGTGCCAGTAGTATAGACAGTTACAATGAGCAGTTCTTC. Its protein is CASSIDSYNEQFF.